This T cell receptor beta chain stems from a study of T cell responses to AZD1222 COVID-19 vaccine. Findings of the study overall: Spike-wide coverage was observed for vaccine-associated CD4 TCRs, with dominant responses at 160-218 and 743-854. The study reported that nearly half of spike-specific TCRs target unmutated variant regions. Once two AZD1222 doses were given, Spike-specific TCR breadth and depth went up. Seropositivity was recorded at baseline in only a handful of AZD1222 recipients.

This clone appeared a few times. Its matching antigen is unknown. Looked up from germline, CDR1 is SGHVS and CDR2 is FQNEAQ. The CDR3 is 16 amino acids. V was trimmed by 1 base and J by 0 bases, leaving 9 bases between them. The table came from immunoSEQ multiplex PCR; TCRdb's copy has only in-frame clones and leaves some out. The sample lists nearly 200,000 clones, approximately 95% occurring once. This chain connects TRBV7-8 to TRBJ1-4; the D is unclear. The sample in question was peripheral blood, obtained 28 days after the second AZD1222 dose. The source is an adult who received the AZD1222 COVID-19 vaccine. This chain's CDR3 is CASSLEAITTNEKLFF. CDR3 in DNA: TGTGCCAGCAGCTTAGAGGCGATTACAACTAATGAAAAACTGTTTTTT.